This T cell receptor (beta chain) was identified in a study of blood T cell repertoires in COVID-19 (TCRdb year 2020). About the study as a whole: The collaborator samples originated in the United States, Italy and Spain and spanned the acute and convalescent phases of COVID-19. The material from the prospective study consisted of cDNA or gDNA derived from T cells, B-cell-depleted T cells, or PBMCs. Deeply sampled blood TCRbeta repertoires from subjects exposed to, actively infected with, or recovered from COVID-19 were included in the dataset. The repertoires were released in a freely available public database intended as a resource for research on the immune response to SARS-CoV-2. The samples were drawn from two sources: the first 160 participants of the ongoing ImmuneRACE study, and some 1,300 subjects contributed by 6 global collaborators. The sample metadata nearly always contained a de-identified subject ID, COVID-19 status, age in years and sex. Where HLA class I and class II types were available, the types were taken from metadata supplied by the sample provider, not from assay-based typing.

Based on the germline V gene (reference sequence), the CDR1 and CDR2 sequences are LNHDA and SQIVND. V is cut back by 4 bases and J by 4 bases, with 8 bases in the junction unmatched. The CDR3 has 15 amino acids, counting the end cysteine and phenylalanine. Just the 45-base CDR3 DNA is kept, in frame starting at base 1. The table lists this clone with a count of one. Its antigen remains undetermined. Per-nucleotide qualities are absent, and no much larger clonotype sits a single base away. Each collaborating institution followed its own protocols to collect whole blood in K2EDTA tubes. Collaborator samples were shipped for TCRbeta analysis as frozen whole blood, isolated PBMCs, or DNA extracted from either sample type. General conclusions and limits of the study: The amount of clinical and demographic metadata varied by source and participant and was provided uncurated.

TCRbeta CDR3 regions were amplified from genomic DNA using the immunoSEQ Assay, a bias-controlled multiplex PCR. In the original analysis: Nucleated cell counts per sample were estimated from amplification of reference gene primers within the assay. To quantify the absolute abundance of each unique TCRbeta CDR3 rearrangement, sequence reads were collapsed and filtered. For each sample, productive Simpson clonality was calculated as the square root of Simpson's diversity index across productive rearrangements. TCRdb limited this immuneACCESS table to in-frame rearrangements with V and J called. A share of clones is missing; checked studies link under half to unresolved V genes, and the rest is unexplained. V and J calls and clone size come straight from that table; D and trimming were deduced from the DNA. The sample records under 50,000 clones, around 89% of which are singletons. The ten top clones hold around 9.6% of the sample.

This receptor was taken from a man aged 50 to 59 with active COVID-19. The sequence is built from TRBV19 and TRBJ2-7, with 9 bases matching TRBD1. Sequenced material: peripheral blood. CDR3 protein: CASSTPGQGLYEQYF. In nucleotide form, the sequence is TGTGCCAGTAGTACTCCGGGACAGGGACTTTACGAGCAGTACTTC.